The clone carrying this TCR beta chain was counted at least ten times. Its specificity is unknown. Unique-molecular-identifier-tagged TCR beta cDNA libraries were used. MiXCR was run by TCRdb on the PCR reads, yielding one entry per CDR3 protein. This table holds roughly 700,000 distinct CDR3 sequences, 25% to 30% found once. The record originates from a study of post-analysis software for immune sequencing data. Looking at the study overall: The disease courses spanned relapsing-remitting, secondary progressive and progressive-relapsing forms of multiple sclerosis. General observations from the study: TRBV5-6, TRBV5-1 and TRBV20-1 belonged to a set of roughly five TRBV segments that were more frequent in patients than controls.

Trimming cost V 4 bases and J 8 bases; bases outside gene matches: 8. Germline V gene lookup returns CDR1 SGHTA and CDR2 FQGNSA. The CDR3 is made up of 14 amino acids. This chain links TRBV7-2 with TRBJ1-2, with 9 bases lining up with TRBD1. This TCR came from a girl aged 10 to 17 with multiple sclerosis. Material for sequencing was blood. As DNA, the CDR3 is TGTGCCAGCAGCTGGGGACAGGGACTGGGAGGCTACACCTTC. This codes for CASSWGQGLGGYTF.